Below, 20 T cell receptor beta chains from the same sample are listed, as sequenced in a study of shared clonotypes between healthy human individuals. TCRdb's table, derived via immunoSEQ multiplex PCR, lists solely in-frame clones and lacks some. The sample consists of some 2,100,000 clones, roughly 95% of them appearing once. Sequencing was done on a sample of naive CD4+ T cells sorted from blood. Noted subset: CD45RA+ positively selected. The source of these receptors is a man aged 18 to 29 in good health.

This sequence joins TRBV27 and TRBJ2-5; no reliable D call. CDR3 length: 13 amino acids. Trimming cost V 3 bases and J 4 bases, with 9 bases left between them. Germline-derived CDR1 and CDR2 are MNHEY and SMNVEV (reference sequence). This CDR3 reads CASSFSERETQYF. DNA for the CDR3: TGTGCCAGCAGTTTTTCGGAACGAGAGACCCAGTACTTC.

The genes are TRBV11-2 and TRBJ1-5, with 7 bases lining up with TRBD1. The CDR3 is 15 amino acids. The germline CDR1 and CDR2 sequences are SGHAT and FQNNGV. J was trimmed by 0 bases and V by 5 bases; bases with no gene match: 4. CDR3 region: CASSRGTDSNQPQHF. CDR3 coding DNA: TGTGCCAGCAGCCGTGGGACAGATAGCAATCAGCCCCAGCATTTT. Full variable domain (remainder filled in from reference TRBV11-2 and TRBJ1-5): EAGVAQSPRYKIIEKRQSVAFWCNPISGHATLYWYQQILGQGPKLLIQFQNNGVVDDSQLPKDRFSAERLKGVDSTLKIQPAKLEDSAVYLCASSRGTDSNQPQHFGDGTRLSIL.

Written as DNA, the CDR3 is TGTGCCAGCAGGCCCCTAGCGGGAGCGGGTAATGAGCAGTTCTTC. Translation: CASRPLAGAGNEQFF. The V and J genes are TRBV6-5 and TRBJ2-1; TRBD2 matches 10 bases. Losses at the gene ends were 6 bases for V and 7 bases for J; bases not matched to a gene: 9. Germline CDR1 is MNHEY and CDR2 is SVGAGI. CDR3 length: 15 amino acids.

J is TRBJ1-2 and V is TRBV5-4, with 11 bases matching TRBD1. V gave up 0 bases and J gave up 3 bases; unmatched junction bases: 7. The germline CDR1 and CDR2 sequences are SGHNT and YYREEE (reference sequence). The CDR3 loop spans 17 amino acids. CDR3 protein: CASSLADRGRSYYGYTF. In nucleotides, the CDR3 is TGTGCCAGCAGCTTGGCGGACAGGGGGCGATCATACTATGGCTACACCTTC.

The J gene is TRBJ1-1, the V gene TRBV11-1; a possible D gene is TRBD1 (5 bases). V was pared by 4 bases and J by 1 base, with 10 bases between. CDR3 length equals 14 residues. Germline-derived CDR1 and CDR2 are SGHAT and FQDESV (reference sequence). The DNA for the CDR3 is TGTGCCAGCAGCTCGCGGGACGCGAACACTGAAGCTTTCTTT. Protein sequence: CASSSRDANTEAFF.

This chain uses TRBV5-5 with TRBJ1-1; no reliable D call. Germline V gene sequence: CDR1 SGHKS, CDR2 YYEKEE (reference sequence). V was shortened by 7 bases and J by 7 bases, with 14 bases between the two germline ends. The CDR3 length is 12 residues. Here the CDR3 reads CASLIPPLEAFF. In DNA form, the CDR3 reads TGTGCCAGCCTCATACCACCACTTGAAGCTTTCTTT.

This chain links TRBV6-1 with TRBJ2-7, with 8 bases identical to TRBD1. J gave up 6 bases and V 8 bases, and 12 bases lay outside the gene matches. The CDR3 is made up of 14 amino acids. Germline CDR1 is MNHNS and CDR2 is SASEGT. CDR3 nucleotide sequence: TGTGCCAGCTATACCCGGACAGGGTGGTCCGAGCAGTACTTC. This translates into CASYTRTGWSEQYF.

V gene TRBV5-1 combines with J gene TRBJ2-5; 8 nucleotides line up with TRBD1. The ends lost 4 bases at V and 5 bases at J; junction bases unmatched: 4. Germline V lookup: CDR1 SGHRS, CDR2 YFSETQ. The CDR3 is 13 amino acids. The CDR3 DNA reads as TGCGCCAGCAGCCGACAGGGGTCTGAGACCCAGTACTTC. This translates into CASSRQGSETQYF.

This sequence joins TRBV6-5 and TRBJ1-2; 9 bases align to TRBD1. Trimming at V came to 6 bases and at J to 7 bases, leaving 6 bases not matched to a gene. This CDR3 is built from 13 residues. Germline loops: CDR1 MNHEY, CDR2 SVGAGI. The CDR3 is CASSEGQGAGYTF. The CDR3 nucleotides are TGTGCCAGCAGCGAGGGACAGGGTGCTGGCTACACCTTC.

The chain uses TRBV4-3 and TRBJ2-1; TRBD2 aligns across 7 bases. The ends lost 0 bases at V and 2 bases at J; junction bases unmatched: 4. The CDR3 consists of 16 residues. Per germline, CDR1 LGHNA and CDR2 YSLEER. This CDR3 is CASSQEPAGTYNEQFF. CDR3 nucleotides: TGCGCCAGCAGCCAAGAACCAGCGGGGACCTACAATGAGCAGTTCTTC.

The V call is TRBV7-2, the J call TRBJ2-7; D is ambiguous. CDR3 length: 14 amino acids. The V gene's germline CDR1 is SGHTA and CDR2 FQGNSA. V was shortened by 1 base and J by 1 base, with 8 bases between the two germline ends. The CDR3 is CASSLVQRSYEQYF. CDR3 bases: TGTGCCAGCAGCTTAGTACAGCGTTCCTACGAGCAGTACTTC.

The V call is TRBV6-1, the J call TRBJ1-1; D gene uncertain. The CDR3 is made up of 16 amino acids. Germline V gene data show CDR1 as MNHNS and CDR2 as SASEGT. The V and J ends lost 0 bases and 3 bases respectively, with 14 bases between them. In DNA, the CDR3 is TGTGCCAGCAGTGAAGCGCCAGGTGGGGTGCACACTGAAGCTTTCTTT. It specifies CASSEAPGGVHTEAFF.

With respect to this clone: The same CDR3 also results from other DNA sequences found in this sample. The V and J genes are TRBV18 and TRBJ2-1; 7 nucleotides match TRBD2. The CDR3 runs 18 residues. The V gene's germline CDR1 is KGHSH and CDR2 LQKENI. V trimming: 3 bases; J trimming: 4 bases; junction bases outside the gene matches: 15. The CDR3 here is CASSPPTVGRATYNEQFF. In nucleotides, the CDR3 is TGTGCCAGCTCACCGCCGACCGTAGGGAGGGCCACATACAATGAGCAGTTCTTC.

The CDR3 DNA is TGTGCCATCACCGCCAGCGGGGGCTCGAGCTCCTACAATGAGCAGTTCTTC. This gives the protein CAITASGGSSSYNEQFF. The J gene is TRBJ2-1, the V gene TRBV10-3; 8 bases align to TRBD2. Trimming removed 7 bases from V and 0 bases from J; junction bases left unmatched: 11. The CDR3 runs to 17 residues. Germline CDR1 is ENHRY and CDR2 is SYGVKD.

The CDR3: CASSYSEAGAFF. CDR3 DNA sequence: TGTGCCAGCAGTTACTCGGAAGCCGGGGCTTTCTTT. This chain connects TRBV6-6 to TRBJ1-1; D is undetermined. Per the germline V gene, CDR1 is MNHNY and CDR2 is SVGAGI (reference sequence). V lost 0 bases, J lost 11 bases, and 10 bases lay in between. There are 12 residues in the CDR3.

V usage is TRBV6-5 and J usage is TRBJ2-5, with a tentative D call TRBD2 (5 bases). Trimming took 7 bases from V and 4 from J, leaving 7 bases between them. From germline, CDR1 is MNHEY and CDR2 SVGAGI. The CDR3 spans 11 residues. The chain's CDR3 is CASTEGETQYF. CDR3 DNA sequence: TGTGCCAGCACCGAGGGAGAGACCCAGTACTTC.

CDR3 residues: CASSTQGETQYF. The CDR3 bases are TGCGCCAGCAGCACCCAGGGGGAGACCCAGTACTTC. The chain joins TRBV5-1 to TRBJ2-5, with a possible D match to TRBD1 (6 bases). Germline assignment: CDR1 SGHRS and CDR2 YFSETQ. The CDR3 is made up of 12 amino acids. Trimming stripped 4 bases from V and 5 bases from J, with 9 bases between.

The chain recombines TRBV5-1 with TRBJ2-5; 10 nucleotides match TRBD1. The J segment lost 3 bases and the V segment lost 3 bases, leaving 8 bases of the junction unmatched. CDR1 is SGHRS and CDR2 is YFSETQ in the germline V gene. The length of the CDR3 is 16 residues. CDR3 coding DNA: TGCGCCAGCAGCTCCAGGACAGGGGGGTCCAAAGAGACCCAGTACTTC. Translating it yields CASSSRTGGSKETQYF.

The chain has TRBV9 and TRBJ2-2; D not resolved. The ends were cut back, 0 bases at V and 4 bases at J, with 13 bases in the middle. The CDR3 has 16 residues. Germline V gene lookup returns CDR1 SGDLS and CDR2 YYNGEE. The CDR3 nucleotides are TGTGCCAGCAGCGTAGATTCGGGCGCGGCCACCGGGGAGCTGTTTTTT. Protein product: CASSVDSGAATGELFF.

The genes are TRBV5-1 and TRBJ2-1; 11 positions agree with TRBD1. The V segment lost 2 bases and the J segment 8 bases; nucleotides outside the gene matches: 6. CDR3 length: 15 residues. The V gene's germline CDR1 is SGHRS and CDR2 YFSETQ. CDR3 sequence (DNA): TGCGCCAGCAGCTTCAGGACAGGGGGCATAGATGAGCAGTTCTTC. Residues: CASSFRTGGIDEQFF. The full variable domain, its missing parts supplied by reference TRBV5-1 and TRBJ2-1, is KAGVTQTPRYLIKTRGQQVTLSCSPISGHRSVSWYQQTPGQGLQFLFEYFSETQRNKGNFPGRFSGRQFSNSRSEMNVSTLELGDSALYLCASSFRTGGIDEQFFGPGTRLTVL.